This T cell receptor beta chain was observed in a study of T-cell reconstitution after alpha-beta-depleted transplantation in children (TCRdb year 2016). Looking at the study overall: Using TCR repertoire profiling, the study followed T-cell immune reconstitution in a quantitative way in children after TCRalphabeta/CD19-depleted allogeneic hematopoietic cell transplantation.

The library was obtained by PCR. Instrument on record: Illumina HiSeq 2500. TCR libraries were prepared with molecular barcoding, using unique molecular identifiers to normalize TCRbeta repertoire quantification. The public reads were quality trimmed at Q25 with fastp and then assembled into clones with MiXCR by TCRdb, keeping productive beta chains. Each CDR3 protein appears once, grouped with its most common genes and DNA. The sample records hundreds of thousands of distinct CDR3 sequences, roughly 15% of which are singletons. The ten biggest clones cover 0.9% to 1.2% of the sample. This clonotype was observed at least ten times. The specificity of this receptor is unknown. No clone much larger than this one lies a single base away; base qualities are absent. This TCR derives from a human donor who donated a stem cell graft to a child with acute myeloid leukemia. The specimen comprised PBMCs from the stem cell graft donor, sampled from the stem cell graft.

The CDR3 amino acid sequence is: CATSDSQGLGNEQFF. The DNA is TGTGCCACCAGTGACTCACAGGGGCTGGGCAATGAGCAGTTCTTC. The sequence links TRBV24-1 to TRBJ2-1, with 7 bases matching TRBD1. The CDR3 covers 15 residues, taking in both the cysteine and the phenylalanine. The read is trimmed to its CDR3 DNA, 45 bases read in frame from base 1. The germline V gene supplies CDR1 KGHDR and CDR2 SFDVKD. V trim: 4 bases; J trim: 6 bases; unmatched bases: 8.